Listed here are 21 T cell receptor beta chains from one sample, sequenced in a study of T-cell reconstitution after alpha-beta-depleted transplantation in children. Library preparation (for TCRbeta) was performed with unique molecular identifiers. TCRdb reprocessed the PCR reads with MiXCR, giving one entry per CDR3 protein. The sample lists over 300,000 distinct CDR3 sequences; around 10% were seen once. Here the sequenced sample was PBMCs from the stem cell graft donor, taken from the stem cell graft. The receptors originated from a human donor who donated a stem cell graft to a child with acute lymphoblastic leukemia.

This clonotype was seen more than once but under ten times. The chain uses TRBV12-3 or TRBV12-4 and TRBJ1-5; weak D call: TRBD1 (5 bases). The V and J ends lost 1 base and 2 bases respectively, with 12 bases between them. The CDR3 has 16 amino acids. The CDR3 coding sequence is TGTGCCAGCAGTTTAGGGAAGGGGCGAGGCAATCAGCCCCAGCATTTT. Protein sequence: CASSLGKGRGNQPQHF.

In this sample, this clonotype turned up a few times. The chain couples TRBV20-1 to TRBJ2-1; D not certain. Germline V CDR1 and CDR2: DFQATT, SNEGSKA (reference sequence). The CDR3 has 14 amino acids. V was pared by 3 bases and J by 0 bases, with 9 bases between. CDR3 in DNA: TGCAGTGCTAGCTTATACAGCTCCTACAATGAGCAGTTCTTC. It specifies CSASLYSSYNEQFF.

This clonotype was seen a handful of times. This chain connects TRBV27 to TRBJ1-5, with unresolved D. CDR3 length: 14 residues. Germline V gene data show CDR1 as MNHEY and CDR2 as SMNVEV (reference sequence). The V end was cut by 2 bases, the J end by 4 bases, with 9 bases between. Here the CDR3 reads CASSLKGPNQPQHF. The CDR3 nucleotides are TGTGCCAGCAGTTTAAAGGGCCCGAATCAGCCCCAGCATTTT.

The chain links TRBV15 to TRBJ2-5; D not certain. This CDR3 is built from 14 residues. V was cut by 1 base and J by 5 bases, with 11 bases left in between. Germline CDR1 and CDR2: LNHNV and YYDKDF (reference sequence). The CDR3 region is CATSRVRELETQYF. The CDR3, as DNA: TGTGCCACCAGCAGAGTCCGAGAACTGGAGACCCAGTACTTC.

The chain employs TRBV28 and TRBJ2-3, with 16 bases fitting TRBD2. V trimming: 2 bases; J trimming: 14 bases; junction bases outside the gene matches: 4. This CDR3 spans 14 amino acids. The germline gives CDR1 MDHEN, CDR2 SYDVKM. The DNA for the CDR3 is TGTGCCAGCAGTTTAGGGGGACTAGCGGGAGGGCTGTATTTT. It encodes CASSLGGLAGGLYF. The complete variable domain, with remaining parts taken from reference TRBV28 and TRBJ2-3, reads DVKVTQSSRYLVKRTGEKVFLECVQDMDHENMFWYRQDPGLGLRLIYFSYDVKMKEKGDIPEGYSVSREKKERFSLILESASTNQTSMYLCASSLGGLAGGLYFGPGTRLTVL.

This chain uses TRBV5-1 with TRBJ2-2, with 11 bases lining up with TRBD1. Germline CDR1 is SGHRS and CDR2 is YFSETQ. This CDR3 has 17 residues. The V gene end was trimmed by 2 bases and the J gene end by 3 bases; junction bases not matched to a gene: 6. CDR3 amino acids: CASSFRDRGSDTGELFF. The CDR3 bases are TGCGCCAGCAGCTTCCGGGACAGGGGGTCGGACACCGGGGAGCTGTTTTTT.

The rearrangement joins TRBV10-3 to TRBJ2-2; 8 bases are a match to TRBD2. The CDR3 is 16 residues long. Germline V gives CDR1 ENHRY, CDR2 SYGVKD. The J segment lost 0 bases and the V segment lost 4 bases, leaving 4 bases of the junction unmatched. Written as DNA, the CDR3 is TGTGCCATCAGTGCGGCGGGAGGAACGAACACCGGGGAGCTGTTTTTT. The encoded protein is CAISAAGGTNTGELFF.

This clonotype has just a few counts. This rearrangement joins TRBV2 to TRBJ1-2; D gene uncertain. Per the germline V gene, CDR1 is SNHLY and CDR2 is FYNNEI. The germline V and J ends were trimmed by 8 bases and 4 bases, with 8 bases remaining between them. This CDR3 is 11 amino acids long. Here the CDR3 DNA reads TGTGCCAGCGAGGTGGGCTATGGCTACACCTTC. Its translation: CASEVGYGYTF.

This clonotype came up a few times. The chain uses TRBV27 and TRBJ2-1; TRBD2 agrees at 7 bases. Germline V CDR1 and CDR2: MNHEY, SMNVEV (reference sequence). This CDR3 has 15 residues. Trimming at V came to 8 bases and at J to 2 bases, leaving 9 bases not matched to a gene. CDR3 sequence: CASLPSGRTYNEQFF. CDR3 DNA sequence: TGTGCCAGCCTACCTAGCGGACGTACCTACAATGAGCAGTTCTTC.

The CDR3 spells CASSLSGTQEETQYF. The CDR3 bases are TGTGCCAGCAGTTTATCAGGGACACAAGAAGAGACCCAGTACTTC. The rearrangement joins TRBV27 to TRBJ2-5, with D possibly matching TRBD1 (6 bases). The CDR3 spans 15 residues. The germline gives CDR1 MNHEY, CDR2 SMNVEV (reference sequence). V shed 0 bases and J shed 3 bases, with 11 bases lying between them.

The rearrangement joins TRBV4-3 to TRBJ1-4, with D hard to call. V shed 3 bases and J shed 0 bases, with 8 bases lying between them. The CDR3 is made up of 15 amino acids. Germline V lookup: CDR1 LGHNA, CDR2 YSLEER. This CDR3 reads CASSHSSATNEKLFF. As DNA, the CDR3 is TGCGCCAGCAGCCATTCCAGTGCAACTAATGAAAAACTGTTTTTT.

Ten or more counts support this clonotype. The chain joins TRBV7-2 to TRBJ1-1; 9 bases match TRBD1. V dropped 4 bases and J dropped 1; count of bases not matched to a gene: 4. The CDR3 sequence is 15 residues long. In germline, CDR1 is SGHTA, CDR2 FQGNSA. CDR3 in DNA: TGTGCCAGCAGCTGGGGACAGGGACGGAACACTGAAGCTTTCTTT. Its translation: CASSWGQGRNTEAFF.

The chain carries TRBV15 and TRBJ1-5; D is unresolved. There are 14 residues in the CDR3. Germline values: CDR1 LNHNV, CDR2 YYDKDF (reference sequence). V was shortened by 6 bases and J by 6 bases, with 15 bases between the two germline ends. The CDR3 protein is CATSPGASGQPQHF. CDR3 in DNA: TGTGCCACCAGTCCCGGAGCTTCGGGTCAGCCCCAGCATTTT.

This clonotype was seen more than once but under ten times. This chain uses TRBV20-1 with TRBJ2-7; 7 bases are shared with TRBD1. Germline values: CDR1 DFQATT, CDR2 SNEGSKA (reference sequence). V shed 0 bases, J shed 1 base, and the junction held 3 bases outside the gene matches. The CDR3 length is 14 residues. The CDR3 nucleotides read TGCAGTGCTAGAGAGACAGGGAGATCCTACGAGCAGTACTTC. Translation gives CSARETGRSYEQYF.

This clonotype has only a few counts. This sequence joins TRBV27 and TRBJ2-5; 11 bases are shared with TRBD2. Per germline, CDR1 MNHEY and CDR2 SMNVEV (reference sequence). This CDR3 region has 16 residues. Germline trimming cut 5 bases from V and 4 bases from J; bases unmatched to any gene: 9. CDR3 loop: CASSVDPGLAGETQYF. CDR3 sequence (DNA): TGTGCCAGCAGTGTAGACCCCGGACTAGCGGGAGAGACCCAGTACTTC.

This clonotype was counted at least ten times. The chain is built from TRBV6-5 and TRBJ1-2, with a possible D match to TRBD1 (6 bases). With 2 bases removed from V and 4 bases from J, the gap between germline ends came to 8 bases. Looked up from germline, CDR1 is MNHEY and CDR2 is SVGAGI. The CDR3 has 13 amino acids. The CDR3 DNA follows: TGTGCCAGCAGTTACGCAGGGGCCTATGGCTACACCTTC. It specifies CASSYAGAYGYTF.

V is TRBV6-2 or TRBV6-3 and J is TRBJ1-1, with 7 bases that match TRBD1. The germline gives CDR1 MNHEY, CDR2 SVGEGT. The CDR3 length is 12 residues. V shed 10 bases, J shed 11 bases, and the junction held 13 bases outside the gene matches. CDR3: CATQPTGFEAFF. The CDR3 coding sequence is TGTGCCACCCAGCCGACAGGGTTCGAGGCTTTCTTT.

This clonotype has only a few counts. CDR3 region: CSARKDRDVPFF. The CDR3 nucleotides are TGCAGTGCTAGGAAGGACAGGGATGTTCCTTTCTTT. J is TRBJ1-1 and V is TRBV20-1, with 8 bases matching TRBD1. Germline V gene data show CDR1 as DFQATT and CDR2 as SNEGSKA (reference sequence). V shed 3 bases, J shed 12 bases, and the junction held 9 bases outside the gene matches. The CDR3 is made up of 12 amino acids.

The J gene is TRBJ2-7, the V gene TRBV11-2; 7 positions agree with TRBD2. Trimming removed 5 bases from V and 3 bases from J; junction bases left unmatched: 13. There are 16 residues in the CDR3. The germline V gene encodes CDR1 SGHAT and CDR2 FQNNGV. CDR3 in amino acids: CASSNPFGRAGYEQYF. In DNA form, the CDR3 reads TGTGCCAGCAGCAACCCATTTGGGAGGGCAGGCTACGAGCAGTACTTC.

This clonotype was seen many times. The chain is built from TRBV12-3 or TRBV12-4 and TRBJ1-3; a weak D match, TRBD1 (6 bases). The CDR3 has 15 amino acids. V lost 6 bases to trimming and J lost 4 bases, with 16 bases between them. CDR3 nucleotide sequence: TGTGCCAGCAGCCAGGGGCCCGTCTCGGGAAACACCATATATTTT. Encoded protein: CASSQGPVSGNTIYF.

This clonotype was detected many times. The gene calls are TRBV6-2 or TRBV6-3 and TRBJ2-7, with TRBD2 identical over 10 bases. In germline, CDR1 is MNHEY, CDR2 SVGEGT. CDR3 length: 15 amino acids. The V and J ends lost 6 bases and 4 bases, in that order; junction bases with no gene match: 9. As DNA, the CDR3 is TGTGCCAGCAGCTTCCCGGGTAGCGGGAGGTACGAGCAGTACTTC. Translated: CASSFPGSGRYEQYF.